This T cell receptor beta chain was identified in a study of radiation and T cells in renal cell carcinoma. Documented time point: baseline pretreatment blood. This sample's treatment: 15 Gy SBRT to primary tumor, nephrectomy 4 weeks later. Radiation-treated patients gave blood at baseline, week 2 and week 4. TCRdb's copy holds only in-frame clones and misses some; the assay was immunoSEQ multiplex PCR. The top ten hold more than 10% of the sample, which has 130,000 to 150,000 clones, roughly 90% seen once. The source material was blood, sampled from a patient whose treatment included radiotherapy and nephrectomy. The origin of this receptor is a woman between 45 and 60 years old with renal cell carcinoma.

CDR3 nucleotides: TGTGCCAGCAGCTTGCAGAGCCTATTTAATTCACCCCTCCACTTT. Translated: CASSLQSLFNSPLHF. The chain uses TRBV5-6 and TRBJ1-6, with D hard to call. This CDR3 is 15 amino acids long. Per the germline V gene, CDR1 is SGHDT and CDR2 is YYEEEE. V was clipped by 1 base and J by 6 bases, with 11 bases between them.